These 23 T cell receptor beta chains share one sample of origin, sequenced in a study of blood T cell repertoires in COVID-19. The data were produced by immunoSEQ multiplex PCR, yet TCRdb's version contains in-frame clones alone and is incomplete. The table shows about 340,000 clones, with around 87% occurring only once. The sample was peripheral blood. The receptors were sampled from a woman in her 50s with COVID-19, enrolled during active disease.

The chain combines TRBV24-1 with TRBJ2-3; 8 nucleotides match TRBD2. V was clipped by 2 bases and J by 2 bases; unmatched bases: 11. Germline loops: CDR1 KGHDR, CDR2 SFDVKD. The CDR3 consists of 18 residues. For the CDR3, the DNA is TGTGCCACCAGTGATTCCAGCGGGAGCATCCCCCACACAGATACGCAGTATTTT. Residues: CATSDSSGSIPHTDTQYF.

V and J are TRBV27 and TRBJ1-2, with D unresolved. Germline V lookup: CDR1 MNHEY, CDR2 SMNVEV (reference sequence). V lost 3 bases and J lost 8, with 13 bases in between. CDR3 length: 13 residues. CDR3 sequence reads: CASSFPYGRGYTF. The CDR3 nucleotides are TGTGCCAGCAGTTTCCCCTACGGTCGAGGCTACACCTTC.

Only one count was recorded for this clone. The CDR3: CASSPQSWPGGSRDEQFF. DNA for the CDR3: TGTGCCAGCTCACCACAGTCGTGGCCTGGCGGGAGTAGGGATGAGCAGTTCTTC. The chain has TRBV18 and TRBJ2-1; 7 bases line up with TRBD2. Germline V gene data show CDR1 as KGHSH and CDR2 as LQKENI. The CDR3 consists of 18 residues. After removal of 1 base from V and 8 bases from J, the junction contained 17 bases not matched to a gene.

V gene TRBV4-3 combines with J gene TRBJ2-3, with TRBD2 matching 11 bases. Germline loops: CDR1 LGHNA, CDR2 YSLEER. Losses at the gene ends were 0 bases for V and 4 bases for J; bases not matched to a gene: 6. The CDR3 contains 17 residues. The DNA of the CDR3 is TGCGCCAGCAGCCAAGATGCGGCTAGCGGGAGGTCAGATACGCAGTATTTT. Its translation is CASSQDAASGRSDTQYF.

This chain joins TRBV7-2 and TRBJ1-1; the D is unclear. Germline-derived CDR1 and CDR2 are SGHTA and FQGNSA. The V end was cut by 3 bases, the J end by 5 bases, with 10 bases between. This CDR3 is built from 13 residues. CDR3 DNA: TGTGCCAGCAGCTTTTACACGGGGACTGAAGCTTTCTTT. Translated: CASSFYTGTEAFF.

This rearrangement joins TRBV7-9 to TRBJ2-3, with TRBD2 identical over 9 bases. The V gene end was trimmed by 2 bases and the J gene end by 3 bases; junction bases not matched to a gene: 6. The CDR3 sequence is 16 residues long. From germline, CDR1 is SEHNR and CDR2 FQNEAQ (reference sequence). The CDR3 spells CASSLLPSGNTDTQYF. The DNA of the CDR3 is TGTGCCAGCAGCTTACTACCTAGCGGGAATACAGATACGCAGTATTTT.

The chain recombines TRBV2 with TRBJ2-6; 7 bases line up with TRBD2. The CDR3 runs 19 residues. The V segment lost 7 bases and the J segment 0 bases; nucleotides outside the gene matches: 15. The germline V gene encodes CDR1 SNHLY and CDR2 FYNNEI. The CDR3 nucleotides are TGTGCCAGCATAATTTGGGGTAGCGGGCGTTTCTCTGGGGCCAACGTCCTGACTTTC. Translated, it gives CASIIWGSGRFSGANVLTF.

V gene TRBV6-5 combines with J gene TRBJ2-7, with 9 bases matching TRBD2. The CDR3 has 13 residues. The germline CDR1 and CDR2 sequences are MNHEY and SVGAGI. With V trimmed by 6 bases and J by 3 bases, 3 bases remained unmatched. The CDR3: CASRREGRYEQYF. DNA of the CDR3: TGTGCCAGCAGGCGGGAGGGCCGCTACGAGCAGTACTTC.

The chain combines TRBV3-1 (or the pseudogene TRBV3-2) with TRBJ2-7; D is possibly TRBD2 (5 bases). V was cut by 1 base and J by 2 bases, with 15 bases left in between. Germline CDR1 and CDR2: LGHDT and YNNKEL (reference sequence). CDR3 length: 16 amino acids. This CDR3 reads CASSQVGRTTTYEQYF. CDR3 bases: TGTGCCAGCAGCCAAGTAGGCAGGACGACTACCTACGAGCAGTACTTC.

The chain couples TRBV19 to TRBJ1-1; a possible D gene is TRBD1 (5 bases). From germline, CDR1 is LNHDA and CDR2 SQIVND (reference sequence). The length of the CDR3 is 11 residues. The V end lost 9 bases, the J end lost 1 base, and 6 bases lay between the germline ends. CDR3 in DNA: TGTGCCAGCAGGGAGAACACTGAAGCTTTCTTT. Encoded protein: CASRENTEAFF.

A remark on this clone: Other DNA sequences in this specimen translate into the identical CDR3. The CDR3 reads CASSRENTEAFF. The CDR3 DNA follows: TGTGCCAGCTCCCGAGAAAACACTGAAGCTTTCTTT. The chain combines TRBV18 with TRBJ1-1; D is ambiguous. CDR1 KGHSH and CDR2 LQKENI come from the germline V gene. The V gene lost 6 bases and the J gene lost 2 bases, with 7 bases spanning the gap. The CDR3 is 12 amino acids.

V usage is TRBV7-8 and J usage is TRBJ2-7; the D gene is possibly TRBD1 (6 bases). V shed 0 bases and J shed 4 bases, with 7 bases lying between them. Germline V gives CDR1 SGHVS, CDR2 FQNEAQ. The CDR3 runs 13 residues. CDR3 nucleotides: TGTGCCAGCAGCTTAGCCCAGGGGTACGAGCAGTACTTC. Translated: CASSLAQGYEQYF.

The chain recombines TRBV7-2 with TRBJ1-5; the match to TRBD1 covers 9 bases. Trimming cost V 0 bases and J 16 bases; bases outside gene matches: 13. This CDR3 spans 15 amino acids. Germline CDR1 reads SGHTA; CDR2 reads FQGNSA. The DNA of the CDR3 is TGTGCCAGCAGCTTAGCAGCGCAGGGACAGGGAAAGAGACATTTT. It yields the protein CASSLAAQGQGKRHF. The variable domain in full, with the rest retrieved from reference TRBV7-2 and TRBJ1-5, is GAGVSQSPSNKVTEKGKDVELRCDPISGHTALYWYRQSLGQGLEFLIYFQGNSAPDKSGLPSDRFSAERTGGSVSTLTIQRTQQEDSAVYLCASSLAAQGQGKRHFGDGTRLSIL.

This chain connects TRBV11-3 to TRBJ1-6; D gene unclear. CDR1 is SGHNT and CDR2 is YENEEA in the germline V gene. The CDR3 totals 14 residues. V lost 5 bases, J lost 6 bases, and 11 bases lay in between. Here the CDR3 DNA reads TGTGCCAGCAGCGAAATCCTAGCTAATTCACCCCTCCACTTT. Translated, it gives CASSEILANSPLHF.

This clone is a singleton in its sample. V gene TRBV19 combines with J gene TRBJ2-6, with a possible D match to TRBD1 (7 bases). This CDR3 comprises 15 residues. Germline V gene sequence: CDR1 LNHDA, CDR2 SQIVND (reference sequence). Trimming shortened V by 0 bases and J by 10 bases, and 13 bases separated the two germline ends. The CDR3 bases are TGTGCCAGTAGTATAGACAGGGGGGAAAAGAACGTCCTGACTTTC. This sequence encodes CASSIDRGEKNVLTF.

This clone occurred a few times. V and J are TRBV2 and TRBJ2-7; D unresolved. The V end was cut by 8 bases, the J end by 0 bases, with 5 bases between. The CDR3 contains 11 residues. From germline, CDR1 is SNHLY and CDR2 FYNNEI. The CDR3 sequence: CASSGSYEQYF. The CDR3 DNA is TGTGCCAGCTCCGGCTCCTACGAGCAGTACTTC.

V and J are TRBV5-6 and TRBJ2-1; tentatively, D is TRBD2 (6 bases). V lost 5 bases, J lost 4 bases, and 10 bases lay in between. The CDR3 runs 13 residues. Germline assignment: CDR1 SGHDT and CDR2 YYEEEE. In nucleotides, the CDR3 is TGTGCCAGCAGTCCCGGGAGATACAATGAGCAGTTCTTC. This sequence encodes CASSPGRYNEQFF.

The V call is TRBV5-1, the J call TRBJ2-1; TRBD1 might be the D (5 bases). Germline CDR1 is SGHRS and CDR2 is YFSETQ. CDR3 length: 13 amino acids. V dropped 7 bases and J dropped 6 bases, with 14 bases sitting between them. The CDR3 region is CASGNGRGNEQFF. The DNA for the CDR3 is TGCGCCAGCGGCAATGGTAGGGGCAATGAGCAGTTCTTC.

This rearrangement joins TRBV7-2 to TRBJ2-7; tentative D call: TRBD1 (5 bases). Trimming pared 5 bases from V and 1 base from J, leaving 15 bases between. The CDR3 totals 15 residues. Germline CDR1 is SGHTA and CDR2 is FQGNSA. CDR3 amino acids: CASSVRQLPSYEQYF. In DNA, the CDR3 is TGTGCCAGCAGCGTAAGACAGCTACCTTCCTACGAGCAGTACTTC.

The sample holds one count of this clone. The chain combines TRBV27 with TRBJ2-1; the match to TRBD2 covers 11 bases. The CDR3 has 13 residues. V was clipped by 6 bases and J by 6 bases; unmatched bases: 1. Germline lookup yields CDR1 MNHEY and CDR2 SMNVEV (reference sequence). CDR3 coding DNA: TGTGCCAGCAGGCTAGCGGGGGGCAATGAGCAGTTCTTC. It yields the protein CASRLAGGNEQFF.

This chain joins TRBV29-1 and TRBJ2-2; a weak D match, TRBD1 (5 bases). This CDR3 region has 14 residues. Germline CDR1 and CDR2: SQVTM and ANQGSEA. CDR3 nucleotides: TGCAGGTCCCCTACAGGTCAAAACACCGGGGAGCTGTTTTTT. Its translation: CRSPTGQNTGELFF.

This chain uses TRBV27 with TRBJ1-2; TRBD1 aligns across 9 bases. V shed 2 bases, J shed 4 bases, and the junction held 11 bases outside the gene matches. This CDR3 has 17 amino acids. Germline values: CDR1 MNHEY, CDR2 SMNVEV (reference sequence). CDR3 DNA: TGTGCCAGCAGTTTAGGACCGGGACAGGGTGTTTTCTATGGCTACACCTTC. This gives the protein CASSLGPGQGVFYGYTF.

This clone is a singleton in its sample. CDR3 nucleotides: TGTGCCAGCAGTTTCTCGTCTGGGGGCAATAAAAACATTCAGTACTTC. Translating it yields CASSFSSGGNKNIQYF. The genes are TRBV28 and TRBJ2-4, with D possibly matching TRBD1 (6 bases). The CDR3 contains 16 residues. V gave up 3 bases and J gave up 4 bases, with 16 bases separating them. The germline V gene has CDR1 MDHEN and CDR2 SYDVKM.